Listed below are T cell receptor beta chains from one sample, sequenced in a study of shared clonotypes between healthy human individuals. Data came from immunoSEQ multiplex PCR; TCRdb stores just in-frame clones and leaves some out. Of around 2.5 million clones in the sample, approximately 93% were seen once. What was sequenced was naive CD4+ T cells from PBMCs. The receptors were gathered from a young man in good health. Some clones in this sample may be carry-over from other donors' samples. Both conserved end residues are part of each CDR3. D genes are given only for firm matches. A clone size is listed for some rows: how often the clone was seen (once, few, many), or a class if it is expanded.

V gene: TRBV15
D gene: NA
clone size: NA
J gene: TRBJ2-7
CDR3 protein: CATSRDRGLPYEQYF
CDR3 DNA: TGTGCCACCAGCAGAGACAGGGGTCTGCCCTACGAGCAGTACTTC

V gene: TRBV15
D gene: NA
clone size: NA
J gene: TRBJ1-5
CDR3 protein: CATSRGKGNQPQHF
CDR3 DNA: TGTGCCACCAGCAGAGGGAAAGGCAATCAGCCCCAGCATTTT

V gene: TRBV28
D gene: NA
clone size: NA
J gene: TRBJ2-5
CDR3 protein: CASIYGRSYQETQYF
CDR3 DNA: TGTGCCAGCATTTATGGACGGAGTTACCAAGAGACCCAGTACTTC

V gene: TRBV19
D gene: NA
clone size: NA
J gene: TRBJ1-2
CDR3 protein: CASSMIPGGYTF
CDR3 DNA: TGTGCCAGTAGTATGATCCCAGGCGGCTACACCTTC

V gene: TRBV27
D gene: TRBD2
clone size: NA
J gene: TRBJ2-7
CDR3 protein: CASSSLGAGGGMGFEQYF
CDR3 DNA: TGTGCCAGCAGTTCCCTGGGAGCGGGAGGGGGAATGGGCTTCGAGCAGTACTTC

V gene: TRBV11-2
D gene: NA
clone size: NA
J gene: TRBJ2-2
CDR3 protein: CASSPSQGARTGELFF
CDR3 DNA: TGTGCCAGCAGCCCGTCCCAGGGCGCAAGGACCGGGGAGCTGTTTTTT

V gene: TRBV6-9
D gene: TRBD1
clone size: NA
J gene: TRBJ2-3
CDR3 protein: CASSLRTGIQDTQYF
CDR3 DNA: TGTGCCAGCAGTTTGAGGACAGGGATTCAAGATACGCAGTATTTT

V gene: TRBV27
D gene: TRBD1
clone size: NA
J gene: TRBJ2-7
CDR3 protein: CASSPRDRIYEQYF
CDR3 DNA: TGTGCCAGCAGTCCCCGGGACAGGATCTACGAGCAGTACTTC

V gene: TRBV5-1
D gene: TRBD1
clone size: NA
J gene: TRBJ1-2
CDR3 protein: CASREQGATRGYGYTF
CDR3 DNA: TGCGCCAGCAGGGAACAGGGGGCGACCAGGGGCTATGGCTACACCTTC

V gene: TRBV5-1
D gene: NA
clone size: NA
J gene: TRBJ1-1
CDR3 protein: CASSSGGPNTEAFF
CDR3 DNA: TGCGCCAGCAGCTCGGGAGGGCCGAACACTGAAGCTTTCTTT

V gene: TRBV18
D gene: NA
clone size: NA
J gene: TRBJ1-4
CDR3 protein: CASSPRGEKLFF
CDR3 DNA: TGTGCCAGCTCACCTAGAGGTGAAAAACTGTTTTTT

V gene: TRBV2
D gene: NA
clone size: NA
J gene: TRBJ1-5
CDR3 protein: CASSVWQGAHQPQHF
CDR3 DNA: TGTGCCAGCAGTGTGTGGCAGGGTGCTCATCAGCCCCAGCATTTT

V gene: TRBV5-4
D gene: TRBD1
clone size: NA
J gene: TRBJ2-5
CDR3 protein: CATGQGDQETQYF
CDR3 DNA: TGTGCCACTGGACAGGGAGACCAAGAGACCCAGTACTTC

V gene: TRBV7-2
D gene: TRBD1
clone size: NA
J gene: TRBJ2-5
CDR3 protein: CASSSSGTGGLKTQYF
CDR3 DNA: TGTGCCAGCAGCTCGTCCGGGACAGGGGGCTTGAAGACCCAGTACTTC

V gene: TRBV5-1
D gene: NA
clone size: NA
J gene: TRBJ2-7
CDR3 protein: CASSSPEQGRFYEQYF
CDR3 DNA: TGCGCCAGCAGCTCTCCTGAACAGGGAAGGTTTTACGAGCAGTACTTC

V gene: TRBV18
D gene: NA
clone size: NA
J gene: TRBJ2-1
CDR3 protein: CASSPPGGVRYNEQFF
CDR3 DNA: TGTGCCAGCTCACCACCCGGCGGGGTCCGGTACAATGAGCAGTTCTTC

V gene: TRBV9
D gene: NA
clone size: NA
J gene: TRBJ2-5
CDR3 protein: CASSVEGRETTQYF
CDR3 DNA: TGTGCCAGCAGCGTAGAGGGCAGGGAAACGACCCAGTACTTC

V gene: TRBV7-3
D gene: TRBD1
clone size: NA
J gene: TRBJ2-1
CDR3 protein: CASSFGQGSEQFF
CDR3 DNA: TGTGCCAGCAGCTTTGGACAGGGGTCGGAGCAGTTCTTC

V gene: TRBV27
D gene: NA
clone size: NA
J gene: TRBJ1-2
CDR3 protein: CASSLDSNYGYTF
CDR3 DNA: TGTGCCAGCAGTTTAGACAGTAACTATGGCTACACCTTC

V gene: TRBV19
D gene: TRBD2
clone size: NA
J gene: TRBJ2-1
CDR3 protein: CASSRTSGSYNEQFF
CDR3 DNA: TGTGCCAGTAGTCGGACTAGCGGGAGCTACAATGAGCAGTTCTTC

V gene: TRBV27
D gene: TRBD1
clone size: NA
J gene: TRBJ1-2
CDR3 protein: CASSQKGDRVRNYGYTF
CDR3 DNA: TGTGCCAGCAGTCAAAAGGGGGACAGGGTCCGGAACTATGGCTACACCTTC

V gene: TRBV7-9
D gene: NA
clone size: NA
J gene: TRBJ1-1
CDR3 protein: CASSLGGVSEAFF
CDR3 DNA: TGTGCCAGCAGCTTAGGTGGTGTCTCTGAAGCTTTCTTT

V gene: TRBV11-3
D gene: NA
clone size: once
J gene: TRBJ2-2
CDR3 protein: CASSSFNNTGELFF
CDR3 DNA: TGTGCCAGCAGCTCCTTCAATAACACCGGGGAGCTGTTTTTT

V gene: TRBV19
D gene: TRBD1
clone size: once
J gene: TRBJ1-2
CDR3 protein: CASSPDRSYGYTF
CDR3 DNA: TGTGCCAGTAGTCCGGACAGGAGTTATGGCTACACCTTC

V gene: TRBV5-1
D gene: NA
clone size: NA
J gene: TRBJ2-7
CDR3 protein: CASSLTGNYEQYF
CDR3 DNA: TGCGCCAGCAGCTTAACAGGGAACTACGAGCAGTACTTC

V gene: TRBV5-1
D gene: TRBD2
clone size: NA
J gene: TRBJ2-1
CDR3 protein: CASSLASGRILGEQFF
CDR3 DNA: TGCGCCAGCAGCTTGGCTAGCGGGAGGATTCTCGGTGAGCAGTTCTTC

V gene: TRBV9
D gene: NA
clone size: once
J gene: TRBJ2-1
CDR3 protein: CASSVGADFYNEQFF
CDR3 DNA: TGTGCCAGCAGCGTAGGCGCGGACTTCTACAATGAGCAGTTCTTC

V gene: TRBV30
D gene: TRBD1
clone size: NA
J gene: TRBJ1-2
CDR3 protein: CARRDSKSYGYTF
CDR3 DNA: TGTGCCAGACGGGACAGCAAGAGCTATGGCTACACCTTC

V gene: TRBV5-1
D gene: NA
clone size: NA
J gene: TRBJ1-6
CDR3 protein: CASTKDGSNSPLHF
CDR3 DNA: TGCGCCAGCACTAAGGACGGATCCAATTCACCCCTCCACTTT

V gene: TRBV7-8
D gene: TRBD2
clone size: NA
J gene: TRBJ2-5
CDR3 protein: CATSVAGTQETQYF
CDR3 DNA: TGTGCCACGTCAGTAGCGGGTACGCAAGAGACCCAGTACTTC

V gene: TRBV5-1
D gene: TRBD1
clone size: NA
J gene: TRBJ2-7
CDR3 protein: CASSLAPGQNYEQYF
CDR3 DNA: TGCGCCAGCAGCTTGGCCCCGGGACAGAACTACGAGCAGTACTTC

V gene: TRBV19
D gene: NA
clone size: NA
J gene: TRBJ1-2
CDR3 protein: CASSRNDGTLPIF
CDR3 DNA: TGTGCCAGTAGTAGAAATGACGGGACTCTTCCGATCTTC

V gene: TRBV5-4
D gene: TRBD2
clone size: once
J gene: TRBJ2-2
CDR3 protein: CASSLATSGRVGELFF
CDR3 DNA: TGTGCCAGCAGCTTGGCAACTAGCGGGAGGGTCGGGGAGCTGTTTTTT

V gene: TRBV7-7
D gene: NA
clone size: NA
J gene: TRBJ2-7
CDR3 protein: CASSPGQGPYEQYF
CDR3 DNA: TGTGCCAGCAGCCCCGGGCAGGGCCCCTACGAGCAGTACTTC

V gene: TRBV9
D gene: TRBD1
clone size: NA
J gene: TRBJ1-4
CDR3 protein: CASSVRGPGGEKLFF
CDR3 DNA: TGTGCCAGCAGCGTTAGAGGACCAGGGGGCGAAAAACTGTTTTTT

V gene: TRBV5-4
D gene: TRBD2
clone size: NA
J gene: TRBJ2-3
CDR3 protein: CASALERGYTDTQYF
CDR3 DNA: TGTGCCAGCGCCCTAGAGCGGGGATACACAGATACGCAGTATTTT

V gene: TRBV18
D gene: TRBD1
clone size: once
J gene: TRBJ2-7
CDR3 protein: CASSPGQASYEQYF
CDR3 DNA: TGTGCCAGCTCACCGGGACAGGCGTCCTACGAGCAGTACTTC

V gene: TRBV25-1
D gene: NA
clone size: NA
J gene: TRBJ1-1
CDR3 protein: CVSTRATEAFF
CDR3 DNA: TGTGTCTCTACAAGGGCCACTGAAGCTTTCTTT

V gene: TRBV9
D gene: TRBD2
clone size: once
J gene: TRBJ2-7
CDR3 protein: CASSVGGGTSGTSYEQYF
CDR3 DNA: TGTGCCAGCAGCGTAGGTGGTGGGACTAGCGGGACCTCCTACGAGCAGTACTTC

V gene: TRBV9
D gene: TRBD1
clone size: NA
J gene: TRBJ2-5
CDR3 protein: CASSAHRDRGRETQYF
CDR3 DNA: TGTGCCAGCAGCGCCCACCGGGACAGGGGAAGGGAGACCCAGTACTTC

V gene: TRBV9
D gene: TRBD1
clone size: NA
J gene: TRBJ2-1
CDR3 protein: CASSVRGTGDNEQFF
CDR3 DNA: TGTGCCAGCAGCGTGAGGGGGACAGGGGACAATGAGCAGTTCTTC

V gene: TRBV9
D gene: NA
clone size: NA
J gene: TRBJ1-4
CDR3 protein: CASSTGATNEKLFF
CDR3 DNA: TGTGCCAGCAGCACGGGGGCAACTAATGAAAAACTGTTTTTT

V gene: TRBV28
D gene: NA
clone size: once
J gene: TRBJ2-7
CDR3 protein: CASRVGETYEQYF
CDR3 DNA: TGTGCCAGCAGAGTTGGGGAAACCTACGAGCAGTACTTC

V gene: TRBV7-2
D gene: NA
clone size: NA
J gene: TRBJ2-7
CDR3 protein: CASSLPRRRREQYF
CDR3 DNA: TGTGCCAGCAGCCTACCACGTCGGCGCCGAGAGCAGTACTTC

V gene: TRBV19
D gene: NA
clone size: NA
J gene: TRBJ2-3
CDR3 protein: CASTQQAGDTQYF
CDR3 DNA: TGTGCCAGTACCCAACAAGCGGGAGATACGCAGTATTTT

V gene: TRBV6-1
D gene: NA
clone size: NA
J gene: TRBJ1-2
CDR3 protein: CASSEWGYGYTF
CDR3 DNA: TGTGCCAGCAGTGAGTGGGGCTATGGCTACACCTTC

V gene: TRBV9
D gene: NA
clone size: NA
J gene: TRBJ1-4
CDR3 protein: CASSPRGSATNEKLFF
CDR3 DNA: TGTGCCAGCAGCCCGAGGGGTTCTGCAACTAATGAAAAACTGTTTTTT

V gene: TRBV5-4
D gene: TRBD2
clone size: NA
J gene: TRBJ2-3
CDR3 protein: CASSWATSGRRATDTQYF
CDR3 DNA: TGTGCCAGCAGCTGGGCGACTAGCGGGAGGAGGGCCACAGATACGCAGTATTTT

V gene: TRBV12-5
D gene: TRBD2
clone size: once
J gene: TRBJ2-5
CDR3 protein: CASALGLAGGETQYF
CDR3 DNA: TGTGCTAGTGCCCTGGGACTAGCGGGAGGAGAGACCCAGTACTTC

V gene: TRBV6-5
D gene: TRBD2
clone size: NA
J gene: TRBJ2-5
CDR3 protein: CASSYSREQYF
CDR3 DNA: TGTGCCAGCAGTTACTCGCGGGAGCAGTACTTC

V gene: TRBV7-8
D gene: NA
clone size: NA
J gene: TRBJ1-5
CDR3 protein: CATSVGTYSNQPQHF
CDR3 DNA: TGTGCCACGTCCGTAGGTACTTATAGCAATCAGCCCCAGCATTTT

V gene: TRBV7-2
D gene: TRBD2
clone size: NA
J gene: TRBJ2-7
CDR3 protein: CASSLRASGYEQYF
CDR3 DNA: TGTGCCAGCAGCTTAAGGGCTAGCGGTTACGAGCAGTACTTC